The T cell receptor beta chain described here comes from a study of T cells in tuberculosis. Study-level points and caveats: Cases with active tuberculosis were adults, while controls were adolescents.

Produced via immunoSEQ multiplex PCR; TCRdb's table is partial and in-frame only. The sample records around 38,000 clones, 93% being singletons. For this clone: Antigen specificity is unknown.

The source of this sequence is a donor aged 5-35 years with latent tuberculosis or without tuberculosis infection. The sequenced material came from PBMCs.

DNA for the CDR3: TGTGCCAGCAGCTTAGAAGGCCTAGTAGGTGAGCAGTACTTC. This translates into CASSLEGLVGEQYF. This chain joins TRBV7-2 and TRBJ2-7; no definite D call. The CDR3 has 14 residues. Trimming removed 1 base from V and 7 bases from J, with 14 bases in between. Germline V gene data show CDR1 as SGHTA and CDR2 as FQGNSA.